These T cell receptor beta chains were read from a single sample in a study of cytomegalovirus exposure and HLA in healthy donors. Clones were read by immunoSEQ multiplex PCR, and TCRdb kept only the in-frame ones, dropping some. The sample holds 150,000 to 200,000 clones; 80% to 90% are singletons and the top ten take 5.7%. Sequencing was carried out using PBMCs. These receptor sequences come from a woman aged 30 to 39 in good health and CMV-seronegative. CDR3s include the opening cysteine and the closing phenylalanine or tryptophan. The D gene is left open where the match is weak. Clone size is given for some rows only: seen once, a few or many times, or a class if the clone is expanded.

>.|TRBJ1-2|TRBV7-8|.
TGTGCCAGCAGCCTCTTGGGGGTACCCTATGGCTACACCTTC
CASSLLGVPYGYTF
>.|TRBJ2-7|TRBV11-2|.
TGTGCCAGCAGCCTCCATCCTACGGGGGAGTCCTACGAGCAGTACTTC
CASSLHPTGESYEQYF
>.|TRBJ1-5|TRBV2|.
TGTGCCAGCAGGGAAGGAAGTCAGAGCAATCAGCCCCAGCATTTT
CASREGSQSNQPQHF
>.|TRBJ2-7|TRBV4-1|.
TGCGCCAGCAGCCAAGATCCCCAGCGCACCTACGAGCAGTACTTC
CASSQDPQRTYEQYF
>.|TRBJ2-3|TRBV2|.
TGTGCCAGCAGTGAAAGGGCAACTAGCACAGATACGCAGTATTTT
CASSERATSTDTQYF
>.|TRBJ2-5|TRBV7-9|TRBD2
TGTGCCAGCAGCTTAGCGAGACTAGCGGGCGAAGAGACCCAGTACTTC
CASSLARLAGEETQYF
>few|TRBJ2-1|TRBV9|.
TGTGCCAGCAGCGTAGAAGGTGTGGGGGCAGGGGACAATGAGCAGTTCTTC
CASSVEGVGAGDNEQFF
>.|TRBJ2-7|TRBV5-6|.
TGTGCCAGCAGCTTGGGCCAGGGTATCGGGGAGCAGTACTTC
CASSLGQGIGEQYF
>few|TRBJ1-1|TRBV6-1|TRBD1
TGTGCCAGCAGTAGGGACAGCATGAACACTGAAGCTTTCTTT
CASSRDSMNTEAFF
>once|TRBJ2-7|TRBV4-3|.
TGCGCCAGCAGCCAAGGTCGATCCTCCTACGAGCAGTACTTC
CASSQGRSSYEQYF
>.|TRBJ2-1|TRBV4-2|.
TGTGCCAGCAGCCAAGCCCGTAGCGGCCCGGCCTACAATGAGCAGTTCTTC
CASSQARSGPAYNEQFF
>few|TRBJ1-2|TRBV6-1|.
TGTGCCAGCAGTGAAGAGTGGGCGCGTGGCTACACCTTC
CASSEEWARGYTF
>.|TRBJ2-1|TRBV2|.
TGTGCCAGCAGTCAGAAGCGGGATGAGCAGTTCTTC
CASSQKRDEQFF
>.|TRBJ2-3|TRBV4-3|.
TGCGCCAGCAGCCCCCGCGGTGAGAGCACAGATACGCAGTATTTT
CASSPRGESTDTQYF
>.|TRBJ1-2|TRBV29-1|TRBD1
TGCAGCGTATGGACAGGGGAGGGCTACACCTTC
CSVWTGEGYTF
>.|TRBJ2-7|TRBV10-2|TRBD2
TGCGCCAGCAGTGCGGGGGGACTAGCGGGAGGACCCTCCTACGAGCAGTACTTC
CASSAGGLAGGPSYEQYF
>.|TRBJ1-2|TRBV7-3|TRBD1
TGTGCCAGCAGCTTAACTGGACAGGGGGCCTATGGCTACACCTTC
CASSLTGQGAYGYTF
>.|TRBJ2-1|TRBV4-3|.
TGCGCCAGCAGCCCCGAGCTTGAAACCAATGAGCAGTTCTTC
CASSPELETNEQFF
>.|TRBJ2-6|TRBV27|.
TGTGCCAGCAGTTTGGGGTTTTTGACTTCTGGGGCCAACGTCCTGACTTTC
CASSLGFLTSGANVLTF
>.|TRBJ2-2|TRBV5-5|.
TGTGCCAGCAGCCAAGATGAGACTGCGGAGCTGTTTTTT
CASSQDETAELFF
>.|TRBJ2-5|TRBV7-3|.
TGTGCCAGCAGCCTGAGGGGGGTCCAAGAGACCCAGTACTTC
CASSLRGVQETQYF
>.|TRBJ1-4|TRBV2|.
TGTGCCAGCAGTCGCACAGATTCTAATGAAAAACTGTTTTTT
CASSRTDSNEKLFF
>.|TRBJ2-7|TRBV5-4|.
TGTGCCAGCAGCTTGGACCGACGATACGAGCAGTACTTC
CASSLDRRYEQYF
>.|TRBJ2-1|TRBV7-9|.
TGTGCCAGCAGCCCCCACGACAATGAGCAGTTCTTC
CASSPHDNEQFF
>.|TRBJ2-5|TRBV5-1|.
TGCGCCAGCAGCTTGTTTCGCGGGAAGAGTGGGGAGACCCAGTACTTC
CASSLFRGKSGETQYF
>.|TRBJ2-1|TRBV7-2|TRBD2
TGTGCCAGCAGCACCGAACTAGCGGGGGGCAATGAGCAGTTCTTC
CASSTELAGGNEQFF
>.|TRBJ1-5|TRBV27|.
TGTGCCAGCAGTGGGTACGGGACCTTCACCAATCAGCCCCAGCATTTT
CASSGYGTFTNQPQHF
>.|TRBJ1-6|TRBV2|.
TGTGCCAGCAGTGAGGGGAGGGGGGGATCACCCCTCCACTTT
CASSEGRGGSPLHF
>.|TRBJ2-7|TRBV11-2|.
TGTGCCAGCAGCTCCACTGCGACGTACGAGCAGTACTTC
CASSSTATYEQYF
>.|TRBJ2-7|TRBV7-9|TRBD1
TGTGCCAGCAGCCCATACAGGGGGGTAAACTACGAGCAGTACTTC
CASSPYRGVNYEQYF